This is a list of T cell receptor beta chains from one sample in a study of T cell responses to AZD1222 COVID-19 vaccine. Clones were sequenced by immunoSEQ multiplex PCR, and TCRdb holds only the in-frame ones, with some missing. The profile covers about 150,000 clones, with around 91% appearing a single time and 4.5% to 6.5% taken by the ten largest. The sequenced sample was peripheral blood, obtained on day 0 of AZD1222 vaccination. The receptor set was obtained from an adult in good health. Both conserved end residues are part of each CDR3. The D gene is left open where the match is weak. Part of the rows lack a size; the others show once, few, many or a class for expanded clones.

j_call | d_call | cdr3_length | clone_size | v_call | cdr3_nt | cdr3_aa
TRBJ2-7 | NA | 13 | NA | TRBV11-2 | TGTGCCAGCAGCTCCGGGTCCAGCTACGAGCAGTACTTC | CASSSGSSYEQYF
TRBJ2-5 | NA | 13 | NA | TRBV28 | TGTGCCAGCAGTCTGGGGTCAAAGGAGACCCAGTACTTC | CASSLGSKETQYF
TRBJ1-4 | NA | 13 | NA | TRBV7-2 | TGTGCCAGCAGCCAACGGCGAGGTGAAAAACTGTTTTTT | CASSQRRGEKLFF
TRBJ1-2 | NA | 14 | few | TRBV15 | TGTGCCACCAGCAGAGACAGCTTAGCCTATGGCTACACCTTC | CATSRDSLAYGYTF
TRBJ1-1 | NA | 16 | NA | TRBV7-6 | TGTGCCAGCAGCTTAGCGTGGACAAGCCCGAACACTGAAGCTTTCTTT | CASSLAWTSPNTEAFF
TRBJ2-7 | TRBD1 | 14 | once | TRBV7-9 | TGTGCCAGCAGCCGGGGACAGGGGGTCGACGAGCAGTACTTC | CASSRGQGVDEQYF
TRBJ2-1 | TRBD2 | 16 | once | TRBV27 | TGTGCCAGCAGTACCCTAGCGGGAAGATCCTACAATGAGCAGTTCTTC | CASSTLAGRSYNEQFF
TRBJ1-2 | NA | 13 | NA | TRBV5-4 | TGTGCCAGCAGCTTGGGCGGTTACTATGGCTACACCTTC | CASSLGGYYGYTF
TRBJ2-5 | NA | 13 | once | TRBV6-5 | TGTGCCAGCAGACAACAGGGCCCAGAGACCCAGTACTTC | CASRQQGPETQYF
TRBJ2-1 | NA | 17 | NA | TRBV11-3 | TGTGCCAGCAGCTCAGGACGCGGGACACCGGGAAGGGATGAGCAGTTCTTC | CASSSGRGTPGRDEQFF
TRBJ2-3 | TRBD2 | 16 | once | TRBV6-2/TRBV6-3 | TGTGCCAGCAGGCCTAGCGGGAGAGGTAGAACAGATACGCAGTATTTT | CASRPSGRGRTDTQYF
TRBJ1-2 | NA | 14 | NA | TRBV6-6 | TGTGCCAGCAGTTACAGGGGGGGGCCTCATGGCTACACCTTC | CASSYRGGPHGYTF
TRBJ1-4 | NA | 14 | NA | TRBV5-1 | TGCGCCAGCAGCGAATTGACAGCTAATGAAAAACTGTTTTTT | CASSELTANEKLFF
TRBJ1-5 | NA | 15 | NA | TRBV6-5 | TGTGCCAGCAGTTACATGGGGGCAAGCAATCAGCCCCAGCATTTT | CASSYMGASNQPQHF
TRBJ2-5 | NA | 11 | once | TRBV6-2/TRBV6-3 | TGTGCCAGCAGTTCAGCCGAAGCCCAGTACTTC | CASSSAEAQYF
TRBJ2-1 | TRBD2 | 17 | NA | TRBV5-4 | TGTGCCAGCAGACCCAGTAAACTGGCGGGAGCCTACAATGAGCAGTTCTTC | CASRPSKLAGAYNEQFF
TRBJ1-2 | NA | 13 | NA | TRBV19 | TGTGCCAGTGGACCGGGACGTAGCTATGGCTACACCTTC | CASGPGRSYGYTF
TRBJ1-3 | NA | 15 | NA | TRBV11-2 | TGTGCCAGCAGCCGAACGGAGGCTTCTGGAAACACCATATATTTT | CASSRTEASGNTIYF
TRBJ1-3 | TRBD1 | 14 | NA | TRBV28 | TGTGCCAGCGCCACAGGGGGTCCTGGAAACACCATATATTTT | CASATGGPGNTIYF
TRBJ2-7 | NA | 14 | NA | TRBV4-2 | TGTGCCAGCAGCCAGGAGGGTACCCCCTACGAGCAGTACTTC | CASSQEGTPYEQYF
TRBJ2-3 | TRBD2 | 17 | NA | TRBV24-1 | TGTGCCACCAGTGACCCCCGACTAGCGGGTAACACAGATACGCAGTATTTT | CATSDPRLAGNTDTQYF
TRBJ2-2 | NA | 19 | NA | TRBV4-3 | TGCGCCAGCAGCCAAGGAGGCCACTGGGGGGAGTCGGGAACCGGGGAGCTGTTTTTT | CASSQGGHWGESGTGELFF
TRBJ2-1 | TRBD1 | 16 | NA | TRBV5-1 | TGCGCCAGCTTCCTATCGACAGGGCTCCCCTACAATGAGCAGTTCTTC | CASFLSTGLPYNEQFF
TRBJ1-3 | TRBD1 | 13 | NA | TRBV12-3/TRBV12-4 | TGTGGACTTAGGGGGCGCACAGGAAACACCATATATTTT | CGLRGRTGNTIYF
TRBJ2-2 | NA | 14 | NA | TRBV11-3 | TGTGCCAGCAGCCCCGTGCGCGGCACCGGGGAGCTGTTTTTT | CASSPVRGTGELFF
TRBJ1-3 | NA | 15 | NA | TRBV28 | TGTGCCAGCACAACCGGGGGAGGTTATGGAAACACCATATATTTT | CASTTGGGYGNTIYF
TRBJ2-7 | TRBD1 | 16 | NA | TRBV16 | TGTGCCAGCAGCTCTCCCTCGGACAGGGGTCCCTACGAGCAGTACTTC | CASSSPSDRGPYEQYF
TRBJ1-2 | TRBD1 | 15 | NA | TRBV18 | TGTGCCAGCCACTGGACAGGGGGTTTTGCCTATGGCTACACCTTC | CASHWTGGFAYGYTF
TRBJ1-1 | NA | 14 | NA | TRBV21-1 | TGTGCCCCCCACCCGGGGTTGATGAACACTGAAGCTTTCTTT | CAPHPGLMNTEAFF
TRBJ2-1 | NA | 17 | NA | TRBV7-2 | TGTGCCAGCAGCTTACCTCCTCCCGGGACGCGGTACAATGAGCAGTTCTTC | CASSLPPPGTRYNEQFF
TRBJ2-2 | TRBD2 | 16 | NA | TRBV9 | TGTGCCAGCAGCGTAGCTAGGGGCGGGGGCACCGGGGAGCTGTTTTTT | CASSVARGGGTGELFF
TRBJ1-3 | NA | 15 | NA | TRBV7-9 | TGTGCCAGCAGCTTAGAAGGGTTCTCTGGAAACACCATATATTTT | CASSLEGFSGNTIYF
TRBJ2-1 | NA | 14 | NA | TRBV6-5 | TGTGCCAGCAGAAGGGAGTTCAACGACAATGAGCAGTTCTTC | CASRREFNDNEQFF
TRBJ2-1 | NA | 12 | NA | TRBV28 | TGTGCCAGCAGAGGGGGAGTAGGAGAGCAGTTCTTC | CASRGGVGEQFF
TRBJ1-2 | NA | 13 | NA | TRBV4-2 | TGTGCCAGCAGCCAAGGGGTTGACGGCTCCTACACCTTC | CASSQGVDGSYTF
TRBJ2-3 | NA | 13 | NA | TRBV11-2 | TGTGCCAGCAGCTCCCTCGGAACAGATACGCAGTATTTT | CASSSLGTDTQYF
TRBJ2-1 | NA | 13 | NA | TRBV6-6 | TGTGCCAGCAGTTACTCGATGCGGAATGAGCAGTTCTTC | CASSYSMRNEQFF
TRBJ1-1 | NA | 14 | NA | TRBV7-2 | TGTGCCAGCACCCTTGGGGCCGGATACACTGAAGCTTTCTTT | CASTLGAGYTEAFF
TRBJ2-5 | NA | 13 | NA | TRBV18 | TGTGCCAGCTCACCAACTAGACAAGAGACCCAGTACTTC | CASSPTRQETQYF
TRBJ2-1 | NA | 15 | NA | TRBV15 | TGTGCCACCAGCAGGGGGGGTAGCTCCTACAATGAGCAGTTCTTC | CATSRGGSSYNEQFF
TRBJ2-7 | TRBD2 | 13 | NA | TRBV19 | TGTGCCAGTAGCTCGGGACTAGCCTACGAGCAGTACTTC | CASSSGLAYEQYF
TRBJ2-5 | TRBD2 | 14 | NA | TRBV5-5 | TGTGCCAGCAGCTTCGGGACTAGTGGAGGGGACCAGTACTTC | CASSFGTSGGDQYF
TRBJ1-1 | NA | 15 | NA | TRBV14 | TGTGCCAGCAGCCCCTTAGGACGGGAACACACTGAAGCTTTCTTT | CASSPLGREHTEAFF